This passage covers 25 T cell receptor beta chains from one sample sequenced in a study of sequential checkpoint blockade in melanoma (dated by TCRdb to between 2017 and 2020). The treatment or condition tag for this specimen amounts to: randomized to nivolumab then ipilimumab (arm A) or the reverse (arm B). The library was prepared using the immunoSEQ multiplex PCR assay. TCRdb re-hosts the immuneACCESS table, in-frame sequences only. Its copies lack some clones; in the studies checked, an unresolved V gene accounts for under half of them, and the cause for the rest is not known. In this sample the table shows 40,000 or so clones, roughly a third of which occur a single time. The top ten constitute under 2% of the sample. The sample in question was tumor tissue (inferred from file names), obtained from a patient given nivolumab and ipilimumab in sequence. Receptors were obtained from a human donor with melanoma.

This clone was counted a few times. V usage is TRBV11-3 and J usage is TRBJ1-4; 9 bases align to TRBD1. Germline trimming cut 5 bases from V and 5 bases from J; bases unmatched to any gene: 6. Germline V lookup: CDR1 SGHNT, CDR2 YENEEA. The CDR3 spans 15 residues. The CDR3 DNA sequence: TGTGCCAGCAGCACAGGGACAGGGCGGAATGAAAAACTGTTTTTT. Amino acids: CASSTGTGRNEKLFF.

With regard to this clone: At one boundary the junction diverges from the germline segment, which might be a read error. The J gene is TRBJ2-3, the V gene TRBV6-8, with 10 bases identical to TRBD2. Germline-derived CDR1 and CDR2 are MNHGY and SAAAGT. The CDR3 is made up of 15 amino acids. The CDR3, as DNA: TGTGCCATCAGTGGGACTAGCGCTAGCACAGATACGCAGTATTTT. This sequence encodes CAISGTSASTDTQYF.

This clone occurred a few times. The gene calls are TRBV6-8 and TRBJ2-1, with 8 bases aligning to TRBD2. Germline CDR1 is MNHGY and CDR2 is SAAAGT. CDR3 size: 16 residues. J gave up 4 bases and V 4 bases, and 9 bases lay outside the gene matches. CDR3 sequence: CASSSPSGGLYNEQFF. CDR3 nucleotide sequence: TGTGCCAGCAGTTCGCCAAGCGGGGGCCTTTACAATGAGCAGTTCTTC.

V gene TRBV5-1 combines with J gene TRBJ2-5, with D unclear. Germline V gene sequence: CDR1 SGHRS, CDR2 YFSETQ. The ends were cut back, 0 bases at V and 0 bases at J, with 12 bases in the middle. The CDR3 spans 16 residues. The DNA of the CDR3 is TGCGCCAGCAGCTTGGACAGCGCAGTGTACCAAGAGACCCAGTACTTC. It specifies CASSLDSAVYQETQYF.

The genes are TRBV5-1 and TRBJ2-1, with 9 bases fitting TRBD1. This CDR3 has 14 residues. Germline values: CDR1 SGHRS, CDR2 YFSETQ. V lost 4 bases, J lost 3 bases, and 2 bases stayed unmatched. Here the CDR3 DNA reads TGCGCCAGCAGCAGGACAGGGGTCTACAATGAGCAGTTCTTC. It specifies CASSRTGVYNEQFF. The variable domain in full, completed from reference TRBV5-1 and TRBJ2-1, reads KAGVTQTPRYLIKTRGQQVTLSCSPISGHRSVSWYQQTPGQGLQFLFEYFSETQRNKGNFPGRFSGRQFSNSRSEMNVSTLELGDSALYLCASSRTGVYNEQFFGPGTRLTVL.

This clone has a handful of counts. The identical CDR3 is also encoded by other nucleotide sequences in the sample. V is TRBV6-8 and J is TRBJ2-5, with TRBD1 identical over 9 bases. This CDR3 is built from 14 residues. V lost 0 bases and J lost 5; bases outside the gene matches: 1. Germline CDR1 and CDR2: MNHGY and SAAAGT. Here the CDR3 DNA reads TGTGCCAGCAGTTACTCGACAGGGGGGGAGACCCAGTACTTC. This gives the protein CASSYSTGGETQYF.

This clone was seen a few times. V gene TRBV1 combines with J gene TRBJ2-1; whether TRBD1, the table's D call, matches the DNA was not checked. TRBV1 is a known pseudogene. This CDR3 comprises 17 residues. CDR3 amino acids: CASSQEGGQGLLNEQFF. The CDR3 bases are TGCGCCAGCAGCCAAGAAGGGGGACAGGGGCTTCTCAATGAGCAGTTCTTC.

This chain uses TRBV6-8 with TRBJ2-1; D is possibly TRBD1 (5 bases). Trimming took off 1 base at V and 9 bases at J, with 7 bases between the two ends. The CDR3 contains 12 residues. Germline CDR1 reads MNHGY; CDR2 reads SAAAGT. As DNA, the CDR3 is TGTGCCAGCAGTTACTTTGGGGCTGAGCAGTTCTTC. This codes for CASSYFGAEQFF.

The chain has TRBV9 and TRBJ1-5; D might be TRBD1 (5 bases). V lost 3 bases, J lost 0 bases, and 13 bases lay in between. CDR1 SGDLS and CDR2 YYNGEE come from the germline V gene. The length of the CDR3 is 16 residues. The CDR3 nucleotides read TGTGCCAGCAGCGCGGGGACGGGAGATAGCAATCAGCCCCAGCATTTT. Translation: CASSAGTGDSNQPQHF.

V is TRBV5-1 and J is TRBJ1-3; possible D gene TRBD1, 6 bases. CDR3 length: 14 residues. The V gene lost 1 base and the J gene lost 4 bases, with 9 bases spanning the gap. Germline V lookup: CDR1 SGHRS, CDR2 YFSETQ. The CDR3 is CASSLLGAGNTIYF. The CDR3 bases are TGCGCCAGCAGCTTGTTGGGGGCAGGAAACACCATATATTTT.

J is TRBJ1-3 and V is TRBV19, with D hard to call. V shed 5 bases and J shed 0 bases, with 8 bases lying between them. CDR3 length equals 14 residues. The germline V gene has CDR1 LNHDA and CDR2 SQIVND (reference sequence). CDR3 bases: TGTGCCAGTAGTGGATTAATCTCTGGAAACACCATATATTTT. Its translation is CASSGLISGNTIYF.

This clone was counted between two and nine times. This chain links TRBV11-3 with TRBJ1-1; D gene ambiguous. V was clipped by 2 bases and J by 6 bases, with 13 bases between them. The CDR3 has 14 residues. In germline, CDR1 is SGHNT, CDR2 YENEEA. The CDR3, as DNA: TGTGCCAGCAGCTTACTGGCGGGGTTGGCTGAAGCTTTCTTT. Translating it yields CASSLLAGLAEAFF.

The rearrangement links TRBV19 to TRBJ1-2; the D is unclear. The V gene lost 7 bases and the J gene lost 6 bases, with 15 bases spanning the gap. Germline CDR1 is LNHDA and CDR2 is SQIVND (reference sequence). The CDR3 contains 13 residues. The DNA for the CDR3 is TGTGCCAGTACCACCCCCGGTCCGGATGGCTACACCTTC. Residues: CASTTPGPDGYTF.

As to this clone: In the same sample, other DNA sequences code for this CDR3. V and J are TRBV5-1 and TRBJ1-5; D not certain. The length of the CDR3 is 14 residues. Per the germline V gene, CDR1 is SGHRS and CDR2 is YFSETQ. V was clipped by 2 bases and J by 4 bases, with 10 bases between them. The CDR3 protein is CASSLEGGNQPQHF. CDR3 bases: TGCGCCAGCAGCTTAGAAGGCGGTAATCAGCCCCAGCATTTT.

The rearrangement uses TRBV6-8 and TRBJ1-1; D is uncertain. V shed 2 bases and J shed 6 bases, with 10 bases lying between them. The CDR3 length is 13 residues. Looked up from germline, CDR1 is MNHGY and CDR2 is SAAAGT. CDR3 sequence (DNA): TGTGCCAGCAGTTACACCCTTTTAGCTGAAGCTTTCTTT. Encoded protein: CASSYTLLAEAFF.

This rearrangement joins TRBV19 to TRBJ2-7; no reliable D call. This CDR3 comprises 12 residues. Germline-derived CDR1 and CDR2 are LNHDA and SQIVND (reference sequence). The ends were cut back, 4 bases at V and 2 bases at J, with 6 bases in the middle. This CDR3 is CASSSKAYEQYF. The CDR3 bases are TGTGCCAGTAGTAGTAAGGCCTACGAGCAGTACTTC.

The V call is TRBV9, the J call TRBJ1-2, with D perhaps matching TRBD1 (6 bases). Trimming took 4 bases from V and 4 from J, leaving 20 bases between them. Looked up from germline, CDR1 is SGDLS and CDR2 is YYNGEE. The CDR3 spans 16 residues. The chain's CDR3 is CASSPDPGVYSYGYTF. As DNA, the CDR3 is TGTGCCAGCAGCCCCGACCCAGGGGTTTATAGCTATGGCTACACCTTC.

The genes are TRBV14 and TRBJ2-7; the D gene is possibly TRBD1 (6 bases). Germline lookup yields CDR1 SGHDN and CDR2 FVKESK. The length of the CDR3 is 14 residues. With 4 bases removed from V and 1 base from J, the gap between germline ends came to 11 bases. CDR3 DNA sequence: TGTGCCAGCAGCCTACACAGGGATTCCTACGAGCAGTACTTC. Protein: CASSLHRDSYEQYF.

This clone was seen just once. The chain carries TRBV19 and TRBJ1-1, with D perhaps TRBD1 (6 bases). This CDR3 has 13 residues. Trimming shortened V by 7 bases and J by 3 bases, and 12 bases separated the two germline ends. Germline V gene data show CDR1 as LNHDA and CDR2 as SQIVND (reference sequence). The CDR3 coding sequence is TGTGCCAGTACTGGGACAACCCACACTGAAGCTTTCTTT. Residues: CASTGTTHTEAFF. Combining the CDR3 with reference TRBV19 and TRBJ1-1 gives the whole variable domain DGGITQSPKYLFRKEGQNVTLSCEQNLNHDAMYWYRQDPGQGLRLIYYSQIVNDFQKGDIAEGYSVSREKKESFPLTVTSAQKNPTAFYLCASTGTTHTEAFFGQGTRLTVV.

The chain uses TRBV18 and TRBJ1-1; D is ambiguous. The CDR3 totals 12 residues. Trimming left V 0 bases short and J 5 bases short, with 4 bases between. Per the germline V gene, CDR1 is KGHSH and CDR2 is LQKENI. CDR3 amino acids: CASSPPGTEAFF. In nucleotides, the CDR3 is TGTGCCAGCTCACCACCAGGTACTGAAGCTTTCTTT.

The chain combines TRBV10-3 with TRBJ1-5; D is unresolved. The germline V and J ends were trimmed by 0 bases and 3 bases, with 9 bases remaining between them. Germline lookup yields CDR1 ENHRY and CDR2 SYGVKD. The length of the CDR3 is 15 residues. As DNA, the CDR3 is TGTGCCATCAGTGAGTCTTCGGCCGACAATCAGCCCCAGCATTTT. Protein product: CAISESSADNQPQHF.

This clone was picked up a small number of times. The chain couples TRBV28 to TRBJ1-5, with TRBD1 matching over 7 bases. Germline CDR1 reads MDHEN; CDR2 reads SYDVKM. CDR3 size: 14 residues. V lost 3 bases to trimming and J lost 6 bases; unmatched junction nucleotides: 5. CDR3 DNA sequence: TGTGCCAGCAGTTTGGAGGGGGCTCGTCAGCCCCAGCATTTT. It specifies CASSLEGARQPQHF.

The V gene is TRBV29-1, the J gene TRBJ2-2; possible D gene TRBD1, 5 bases. V was pared by 6 bases and J by 0 bases, with 11 bases between. The CDR3 consists of 14 residues. CDR1 and CDR2 (germline): SQVTM, ANQGSEA. CDR3 amino acids: CSVSRQPNTGELFF. For the CDR3, the DNA is TGCAGCGTCTCCCGACAGCCGAACACCGGGGAGCTGTTTTTT.

The rearrangement uses TRBV6-8 and TRBJ1-5; perhaps TRBD1 as D (5 bases). Germline values: CDR1 MNHGY, CDR2 SAAAGT. CDR3 length equals 16 residues. The V gene lost 7 bases and the J gene lost 2 bases, with 18 bases spanning the gap. The CDR3 spells CASNEPGRGGNQPQHF. The CDR3, as DNA: TGTGCCAGCAACGAGCCAGGGAGGGGAGGCAATCAGCCCCAGCATTTT.

This clone appeared a few times. The chain recombines TRBV9 with TRBJ1-2, with 7 nucleotides matching TRBD1. Trimming at V came to 3 bases and at J to 4 bases, leaving 9 bases not matched to a gene. CDR1 SGDLS and CDR2 YYNGEE come from the germline V gene. CDR3 length: 15 amino acids. Here the CDR3 DNA reads TGTGCCAGCAGCGCCCGGACAGGCGTCCCCTATGGCTACACCTTC. It specifies CASSARTGVPYGYTF.